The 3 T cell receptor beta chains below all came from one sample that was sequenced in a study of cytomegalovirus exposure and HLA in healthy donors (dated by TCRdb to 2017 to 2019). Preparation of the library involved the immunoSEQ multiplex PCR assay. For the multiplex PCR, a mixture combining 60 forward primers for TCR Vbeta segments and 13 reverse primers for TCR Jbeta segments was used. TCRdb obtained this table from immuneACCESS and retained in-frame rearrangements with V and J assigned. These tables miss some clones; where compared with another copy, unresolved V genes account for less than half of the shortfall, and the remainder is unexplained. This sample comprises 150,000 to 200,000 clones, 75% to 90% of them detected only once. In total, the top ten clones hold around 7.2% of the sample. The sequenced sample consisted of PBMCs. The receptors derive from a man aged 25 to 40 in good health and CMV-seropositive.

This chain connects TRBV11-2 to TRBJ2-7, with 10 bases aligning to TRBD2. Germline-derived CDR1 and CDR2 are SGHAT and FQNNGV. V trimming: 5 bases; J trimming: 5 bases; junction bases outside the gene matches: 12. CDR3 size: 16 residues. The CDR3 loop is CASSPSYLAGAHEQYF. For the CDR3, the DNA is TGTGCCAGCAGCCCCTCGTATCTAGCGGGAGCCCACGAGCAGTACTTC.

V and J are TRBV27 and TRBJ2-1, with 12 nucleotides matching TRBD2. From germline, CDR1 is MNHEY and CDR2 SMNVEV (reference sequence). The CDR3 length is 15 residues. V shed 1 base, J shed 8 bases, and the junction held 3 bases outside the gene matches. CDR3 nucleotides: TGTGCCAGCAGTTTATGGACTAGCGGGACCCATGAGCAGTTCTTC. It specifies CASSLWTSGTHEQFF.

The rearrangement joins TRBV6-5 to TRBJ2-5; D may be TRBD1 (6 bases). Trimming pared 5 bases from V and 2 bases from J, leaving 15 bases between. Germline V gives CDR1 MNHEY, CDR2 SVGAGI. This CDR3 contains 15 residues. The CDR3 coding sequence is TGTGCCAGCAGTCCCGGACAGAGCCTTCAAGAGACCCAGTACTTC. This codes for CASSPGQSLQETQYF.